The TCR beta chain described here comes from a study of blood T cell repertoires in COVID-19. Original handling: From reference gene primer amplification, estimates of nucleated cell counts were derived. TCRdb's copy holds only in-frame clones and misses some; the assay was immunoSEQ multiplex PCR. The DNA was the basis for D and trimming; V, J and clone size are from that table. The top ten clones hold roughly 3.3% of a sample with some 150,000 clones, around 86% of them seen once. Germline values: CDR1 LGHDT, CDR2 YNNKEL (reference sequence). J lost 2 bases, V lost 4 bases, and 8 bases had no gene match. This CDR3 spans 15 amino acids.

The sample consisted of peripheral blood. The genes are TRBV3-1 (or the pseudogene TRBV3-2) and TRBJ2-7; TRBD2 aligns across 7 bases. This TCR was sampled from a man between 65 and 80 years old with acute or convalescent COVID-19. CDR3: CASSPRGSQAYEQYF. For the CDR3, the DNA is TGTGCCAGCAGCCCTCGCGGGAGCCAGGCCTACGAGCAGTACTTC.